This T cell receptor (beta chain) was recovered during a study of CD8+ T cells in alopecia areata. Findings of the study overall: Mouse data revealed clearer TCR sharing than patient data did, a gap possibly tied to HLA.

About this clone: The antigen is not known.

cDNA reverse transcribed from extracted RNA served as the sequencing template. Assay used: immunoSEQ multiplex PCR; TCRdb lists only in-frame clones, some missing. The table shows 150,000 to 200,000 clones, with more than 55% occurring only once. Indicated treatment: oral pan-JAK inhibitor, 5-10 mg twice daily. The V gene's germline CDR1 is LNHNV and CDR2 YYDKDF (reference sequence). The germline V and J ends were trimmed by 0 bases and 10 bases, with 13 bases remaining between them. The CDR3 is 15 residues long. The sequenced sample was CD4+ T cells sorted from blood, obtained between weeks 49 and 50, from a patient treated with tofacitinib. This sequence originates from a human donor with alopecia areata. The V and J genes are TRBV15 and TRBJ1-6, with D possibly matching TRBD1 (5 bases). Here the CDR3 DNA reads TGTGCCACCAGCAGAGATACGAGGGGAGGATCACCCCTCCACTTT. Translated, it gives CATSRDTRGGSPLHF.